These 30 T cell receptor beta chains came from one sample sequenced in a study of long-term antiretroviral therapy in people with HIV. The libraries were made with immunoSEQ v3.0 at survey level. Assay used: immunoSEQ multiplex PCR; TCRdb lists only in-frame clones, some missing. Of approximately 15,000 clones listed, approximately 90% were seen once; the top ten hold roughly 12%. The input for sequencing was unsorted PBMCs, taken 6.9 years after starting antiretroviral therapy. The receptors come from a man between 50 and 59 years old with HIV.

This clone was counted a single time. The chain has TRBV29-1 and TRBJ2-3, with 12 bases that match TRBD2. The CDR3 sequence is 15 residues long. V shed 2 bases, J shed 2 bases, and the junction held 2 bases outside the gene matches. Germline values: CDR1 SQVTM, CDR2 ANQGSEA. The chain's CDR3 is CSVERTSGTTDTQYF. DNA for the CDR3: TGCAGCGTTGAACGGACTAGCGGGACCACAGATACGCAGTATTTT.

The V gene is TRBV30, the J gene TRBJ2-3; D might be TRBD2 (5 bases). Germline-derived CDR1 and CDR2 are GTSNPN and SVGIG (reference sequence). CDR3 length equals 14 residues. With 8 bases removed from V and 1 base from J, the gap between germline ends came to 16 bases. CDR3 sequence reads: CALGTGSGTDTQYF. The CDR3 DNA reads TGTGCCCTCGGTACGGGATCAGGCACAGATACGCAGTATTTT.

This clone was seen just once. The gene calls are TRBV7-9 and TRBJ1-5; D is ambiguous. Germline V CDR1 and CDR2: SEHNR, FQNEAQ (reference sequence). The CDR3 has 15 residues. Trimming pared 3 bases from V and 0 bases from J, leaving 9 bases between. The chain's CDR3 is CASSFDGSSNQPQHF. In DNA form, the CDR3 reads TGTGCCAGCAGCTTTGATGGCTCTAGCAATCAGCCCCAGCATTTT.

The rearrangement links TRBV7-3 to TRBJ2-7; D gene uncertain. V shed 5 bases and J shed 2 bases, with 13 bases lying between them. The germline V gene has CDR1 SGHTA and CDR2 FQGTGA. The length of the CDR3 is 14 residues. The CDR3 spells CASSLRPEAYEQYF. CDR3 coding DNA: TGTGCCAGCAGCCTTCGTCCGGAAGCCTACGAGCAGTACTTC.

The chain recombines TRBV5-1 with TRBJ1-2; perhaps TRBD1 as D (5 bases). The V and J ends lost 4 bases and 6 bases respectively, with 10 bases between them. Looked up from germline, CDR1 is SGHRS and CDR2 is YFSETQ. The CDR3 loop spans 12 amino acids. The chain's CDR3 is CASSQGIDGYTF. The CDR3 DNA reads as TGCGCCAGCAGCCAGGGTATTGATGGCTACACCTTC.

The chain uses TRBV4-3 and TRBJ1-5; D is unresolved. The germline V gene has CDR1 LGHNA and CDR2 YSLEER. The CDR3 spans 14 residues. Trimming shortened V by 0 bases and J by 4 bases, and 7 bases separated the two germline ends. This chain's CDR3 is CASSQEGWNQPQHF. The CDR3 nucleotides are TGCGCCAGCAGCCAAGAAGGATGGAATCAGCCCCAGCATTTT.

The sample holds one count of this clone. The V gene is TRBV9, the J gene TRBJ2-5; D not certain. The CDR3 is made up of 13 amino acids. CDR1 is SGDLS and CDR2 is YYNGEE in the germline V gene. With 1 base removed from V and 1 base from J, the gap between germline ends came to 5 bases. The CDR3 here is CASSVMGQETQYF. CDR3 DNA sequence: TGTGCCAGCAGCGTAATGGGCCAAGAGACCCAGTACTTC. The full variable domain, its missing parts supplied by reference TRBV9 and TRBJ2-5, is DSGVTQTPKHLITATGQRVTLRCSPRSGDLSVYWYQQSLDQGLQFLIQYYNGEERAKGNILERFSAQQFPDLHSELNLSSLELGDSALYFCASSVMGQETQYFGPGTRLLVL.

For the CDR3, the DNA is TGTGCCAGCTCACAATCAACCAACACTGAAGCTTTCTTT. It is translated as CASSQSTNTEAFF. The J gene is TRBJ1-1, the V gene TRBV18, with no clear D. Per the germline V gene, CDR1 is KGHSH and CDR2 is LQKENI. V was clipped by 4 bases and J by 2 bases, with 8 bases between them. The CDR3 covers 13 residues.

This chain links TRBV7-9 with TRBJ2-5, with TRBD2 identical over 7 bases. V lost 5 bases, J lost 2 bases, and 11 bases stayed unmatched. The CDR3 extends over 16 amino acids. Germline assignment: CDR1 SEHNR and CDR2 FQNEAQ (reference sequence). CDR3 amino acids: CASSVGGLGEQETQYF. Here the CDR3 DNA reads TGTGCCAGCAGCGTGGGCGGACTAGGGGAACAAGAGACCCAGTACTTC.

This CDR3 is CASSPWGPTNTEAFF. The CDR3 nucleotides are TGTGCCAGCAGCCCGTGGGGACCTACAAACACTGAAGCTTTCTTT. The gene calls are TRBV11-2 and TRBJ1-1, with TRBD1 as a possible D gene (5 bases). The CDR3 is 15 amino acids. The V end lost 5 bases, the J end lost 2 bases, and 15 bases lay between the germline ends. Germline loops: CDR1 SGHAT, CDR2 FQNNGV.

This clone was observed once. The J gene is TRBJ2-5, the V gene TRBV7-2; the match to TRBD1 covers 8 bases. J lost 4 bases, V lost 6 bases, and 10 bases had no gene match. Germline CDR1 is SGHTA and CDR2 is FQGNSA. The CDR3 runs to 15 residues. CDR3 region: CASSSDRVNGETQYF. The CDR3 nucleotides are TGTGCCAGCAGTTCGGACAGGGTTAATGGAGAGACCCAGTACTTC.

The chain combines TRBV23-1 with TRBJ2-2; D ambiguous. TRBV23-1 is reported as an ORF; its role is uncertain. V lost 2 bases, J lost 4 bases, and 17 bases lay in between. The CDR3 length is 17 residues. DNA of the CDR3: TGCGCCAGCAGTCAAAGTCTTATTGAGAAGGGCACCGGGGAGCTGTTTTTT. Translation: CASSQSLIEKGTGELFF.

The chain combines TRBV5-1 with TRBJ2-2; 10 positions agree with TRBD2. Germline V gene lookup returns CDR1 SGHRS and CDR2 YFSETQ. CDR3 size: 16 residues. With 4 bases clipped from V and 2 bases from J, the junction kept 5 bases outside the gene matches. The CDR3 coding sequence is TGCGCCAGCAGCCGTGGACTAGCGGAAAACACCGGGGAGCTGTTTTTT. The encoded protein is CASSRGLAENTGELFF.

J is TRBJ1-4 and V is TRBV19, with D maybe TRBD1 (5 bases). The length of the CDR3 is 14 residues. Trimming removed 3 bases at V and 5 bases at J, with 10 bases between. Germline CDR1 and CDR2: LNHDA and SQIVND (reference sequence). This CDR3 reads CASSMDMNNEKLFF. Here the CDR3 DNA reads TGTGCCAGTAGTATGGACATGAACAATGAAAAACTGTTTTTT.

This clone has just one count. The V and J genes are TRBV4-1 and TRBJ1-5; unclear D gene. This CDR3 has 14 residues. Germline V gene data show CDR1 as MGHRA and CDR2 as YSYEKL. V lost 0 bases to trimming and J lost 9 bases, with 12 bases between them. The CDR3 sequence is CASSQDGPSGPQHF. The CDR3 nucleotides read TGCGCCAGCAGCCAAGATGGCCCGTCGGGGCCCCAGCATTTT.

The chain has TRBV6-5 and TRBJ1-1, with D perhaps TRBD1 (6 bases). The CDR3 consists of 13 residues. V dropped 7 bases and J dropped 5 bases, with 14 bases sitting between them. The V gene's germline CDR1 is MNHEY and CDR2 SVGAGI. For the CDR3, the DNA is TGTGCCAGCAAGGGGGGCATAGGGACTGAAGCTTTCTTT. Translating gives CASKGGIGTEAFF.

The chain has TRBV19 and TRBJ2-1; TRBD2 is a possible D gene (5 bases). This CDR3 is built from 13 residues. CDR1 is LNHDA, CDR2 SQIVND, per germline (reference sequence). Trimming pared 8 bases from V and 7 bases from J, leaving 15 bases between. CDR3 residues: CASSPRGKNEQFF. CDR3 nucleotide sequence: TGTGCCAGTTCCCCCCGAGGGAAAAATGAGCAGTTCTTC.

V and J are TRBV11-2 and TRBJ2-3, with D perhaps matching TRBD2 (6 bases). V shed 2 bases and J shed 3 bases, with 18 bases lying between them. Germline values: CDR1 SGHAT, CDR2 FQNNGV. CDR3 length equals 17 residues. This chain's CDR3 is CASSLSSRASVTDTQYF. Written as DNA, the CDR3 is TGTGCCAGCAGCTTATCAAGTAGAGCTAGCGTAACAGATACGCAGTATTTT. Based on the CDR3 plus reference TRBV11-2 and TRBJ2-3, the full variable domain is EAGVAQSPRYKIIEKRQSVAFWCNPISGHATLYWYQQILGQGPKLLIQFQNNGVVDDSQLPKDRFSAERLKGVDSTLKIQPAKLEDSAVYLCASSLSSRASVTDTQYFGPGTRLTVL.

The CDR3 protein is CASSLTEGLRNQPQHF. The CDR3 DNA reads TGTGCCAGCAGCTTAACCGAGGGGCTACGGAATCAGCCCCAGCATTTT. The chain couples TRBV7-8 to TRBJ1-5; TRBD1 might be the D (5 bases). The CDR3 spans 16 residues. V was cut by 2 bases and J by 4 bases, with 15 bases left in between. In germline, CDR1 is SGHVS, CDR2 FQNEAQ.

CDR3 in amino acids: CATSRGTGRDIHGYTF. DNA of the CDR3: TGTGCCACCAGCAGAGGGACAGGGAGAGATATTCATGGCTACACCTTC. This chain joins TRBV15 and TRBJ1-2, with 8 nucleotides matching TRBD1. Per germline, CDR1 LNHNV and CDR2 YYDKDF (reference sequence). The CDR3 runs to 16 residues. J was trimmed by 6 bases and V by 1 base; bases with no gene match: 10.

This sequence joins TRBV30 and TRBJ2-1; 9 bases map to TRBD2. Per germline, CDR1 GTSNPN and CDR2 SVGIG (reference sequence). With 1 base clipped from V and 2 bases from J, the junction kept 9 bases outside the gene matches. This CDR3 contains 17 residues. The CDR3 nucleotides read TGTGCCTGGAGTGGGGGTCATAGCGGGAGAGCCTACAATGAGCAGTTCTTC. The encoded protein is CAWSGGHSGRAYNEQFF. Filled out from reference TRBV30 and TRBJ2-1, the complete variable domain reads SQTIHQWPATLVQPVGSPLSLECTVEGTSNPNLYWYRQAAGRGLQLLFYSVGIGQISSEVPQNLSASRPQDRQFILSSKKLLLSDSGFYLCAWSGGHSGRAYNEQFFGPGTRLTVL.

The chain uses TRBV29-1 and TRBJ1-1, with 7 nucleotides matching TRBD1. The CDR3 extends over 14 amino acids. The V gene end was trimmed by 7 bases and the J gene end by 2 bases; junction bases not matched to a gene: 10. Germline lookup yields CDR1 SQVTM and CDR2 ANQGSEA. In DNA form, the CDR3 reads TGCAGCGCAAAAAAAACAGGGGATAACACTGAAGCTTTCTTT. Protein: CSAKKTGDNTEAFF.

The CDR3 region has the DNA TGTGCCAGTAGTATGGTGGTCTACAATGAGCAGTTCTTC. Amino acids: CASSMVVYNEQFF. The gene calls are TRBV19 and TRBJ2-1; D is uncertain. V shed 3 bases and J shed 3 bases, with 6 bases lying between them. Germline lookup yields CDR1 LNHDA and CDR2 SQIVND (reference sequence). The CDR3 has 13 residues.

This clone has more than one count but fewer than ten. This chain connects TRBV9 to TRBJ1-2, with D perhaps TRBD1 (5 bases). This CDR3 contains 15 residues. Per the germline V gene, CDR1 is SGDLS and CDR2 is YYNGEE. V dropped 6 bases and J dropped 2 bases, with 17 bases sitting between them. CDR3 amino acids: CASTYGREQNYGYTF. The CDR3 nucleotides are TGTGCCAGCACCTACGGCAGGGAACAAAACTATGGCTACACCTTC.

This rearrangement joins TRBV7-3 to TRBJ2-7; 7 bases are shared with TRBD2. V dropped 7 bases and J dropped 2; count of bases not matched to a gene: 11. The CDR3 length is 15 residues. Germline-derived CDR1 and CDR2 are SGHTA and FQGTGA. CDR3 sequence (DNA): TGTGCCAGCACCCCTGGGTCCCGGGAGGCCTACGAGCAGTACTTC. This sequence encodes CASTPGSREAYEQYF. Based on the CDR3 plus reference TRBV7-3 and TRBJ2-7, the full variable domain is GAGVSQTPSNKVTEKGKYVELRCDPISGHTALYWYRQSLGQGPEFLIYFQGTGAADDSGLPNDRFFAVRPEGSVSTLKIQRTERGDSAVYLCASTPGSREAYEQYFGPGTRLTVT.

The V and J genes are TRBV7-3 and TRBJ2-2, with a possible D match to TRBD1 (5 bases). Germline V gives CDR1 SGHTA, CDR2 FQGTGA. Trimming removed 1 base from V and 1 base from J, with 7 bases in between. The CDR3 is made up of 15 amino acids. The CDR3 spells CASSLIRENTGELFF. CDR3 coding DNA: TGTGCCAGCAGCTTAATCAGGGAGAACACCGGGGAGCTGTTTTTT.

The gene calls are TRBV6-1 and TRBJ1-4, with D hard to call. This CDR3 is 15 amino acids long. The ends were cut back, 5 bases at V and 0 bases at J, with 10 bases in the middle. Looked up from germline, CDR1 is MNHNS and CDR2 is SASEGT. CDR3 sequence reads: CASSRYSATNEKLFF. The CDR3 DNA is TGTGCCAGCAGTCGGTACAGCGCAACTAATGAAAAACTGTTTTTT.

Here the CDR3 reads CASSLPGHHNEQFF. CDR3 sequence (DNA): TGTGCCAGTAGTTTACCGGGACACCACAATGAGCAGTTCTTC. The V gene is TRBV19, the J gene TRBJ2-1, with a possible D match to TRBD1 (6 bases). This CDR3 is 14 amino acids long. Germline V gene data show CDR1 as LNHDA and CDR2 as SQIVND (reference sequence). V was trimmed by 5 bases and J by 5 bases, leaving 13 bases between them.

The chain recombines TRBV11-1 with TRBJ2-3; tentative D call: TRBD2 (5 bases). This CDR3 is built from 14 residues. Deletions cut 6 bases from V and 4 bases from J, with 14 bases between. The germline V gene has CDR1 SGHAT and CDR2 FQDESV (reference sequence). The CDR3 DNA reads as TGTGCCAGCAGTGACTACTTTCAGGCAGATACGCAGTATTTT. This codes for CASSDYFQADTQYF.

The chain links TRBV4-2 to TRBJ1-2; 10 nucleotides align to TRBD1. This CDR3 has 16 amino acids. Germline V lookup: CDR1 LGHNA, CDR2 YNFKEQ. With 2 bases clipped from V and 1 base from J, the junction kept 4 bases outside the gene matches. CDR3 region: CASSQIGTGVNYGYTF. DNA for the CDR3: TGTGCCAGCAGCCAAATTGGGACAGGGGTTAACTATGGCTACACCTTC.